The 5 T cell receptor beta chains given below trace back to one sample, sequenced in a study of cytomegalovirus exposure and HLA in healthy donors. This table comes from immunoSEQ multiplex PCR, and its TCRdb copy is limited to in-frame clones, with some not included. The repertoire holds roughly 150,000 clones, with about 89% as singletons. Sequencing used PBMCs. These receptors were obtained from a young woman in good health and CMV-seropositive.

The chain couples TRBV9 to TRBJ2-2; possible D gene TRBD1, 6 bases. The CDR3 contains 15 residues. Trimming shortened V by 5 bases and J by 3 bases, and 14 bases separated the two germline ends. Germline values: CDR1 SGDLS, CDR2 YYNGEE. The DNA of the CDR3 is TGTGCCAGCAGGCCGCCAGGGGTAGACACCGGGGAGCTGTTTTTT. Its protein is CASRPPGVDTGELFF.

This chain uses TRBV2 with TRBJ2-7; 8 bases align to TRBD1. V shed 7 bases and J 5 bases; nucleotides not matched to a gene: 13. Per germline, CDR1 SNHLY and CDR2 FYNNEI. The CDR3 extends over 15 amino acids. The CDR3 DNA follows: TGTGCCAGCAAGCGAACATGGACAGGGACCGACGAGCAGTACTTC. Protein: CASKRTWTGTDEQYF.

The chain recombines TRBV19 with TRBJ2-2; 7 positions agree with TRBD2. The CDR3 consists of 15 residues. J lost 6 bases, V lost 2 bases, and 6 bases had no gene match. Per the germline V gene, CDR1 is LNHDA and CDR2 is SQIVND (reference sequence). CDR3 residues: CASSIIAGEAGELFF. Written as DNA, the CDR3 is TGTGCCAGTAGTATAATTGCGGGAGAGGCCGGGGAGCTGTTTTTT.

CDR3 DNA sequence: TGTGCCAGCAGAGACCGGGACAGCTCCTACGAGCAGTACTTC. It specifies CASRDRDSSYEQYF. The V call is TRBV6-4, the J call TRBJ2-7, with 7 bases that match TRBD1. The CDR3 covers 14 residues. Germline V CDR1 and CDR2: MRHNA, SNTAGT. The junction had 5 bases not matched to a gene; V was cut back by 6 bases and J by 0 bases.

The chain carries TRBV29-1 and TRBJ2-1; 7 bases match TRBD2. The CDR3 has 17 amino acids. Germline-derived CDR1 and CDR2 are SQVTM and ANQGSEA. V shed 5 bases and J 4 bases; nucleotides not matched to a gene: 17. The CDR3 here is CSVMMARSGIPYNEQFF. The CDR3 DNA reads TGCAGCGTTATGATGGCTCGGAGCGGGATTCCGTACAATGAGCAGTTCTTC.